These T cell receptor beta chains were read from a single sample in a study of T cell responses to AZD1222 COVID-19 vaccine. TCRdb's table, derived via immunoSEQ multiplex PCR, lists solely in-frame clones and lacks some. The sample yields about 56,000 clones, roughly 85% seen once. The source was peripheral blood, collected on day 0 of AZD1222 vaccination. The receptors come from an adult in good health. Both conserved end residues are trimmed from each CDR3. Fields, in order: D gene, V gene, clone size, J gene, CDR3 protein. D genes are given only for firm matches. The size entry is marked missing in some rows and otherwise reads once, few, many or a size class.

>TRBD1|TRBV6-5|.|TRBJ1-1
ASSWGQGFVNTEAF
>.|TRBV4-1|.|TRBJ2-1
ASSQGGSSYNEQF
>.|TRBV30|.|TRBJ2-1
AWSVMAQQF
>.|TRBV19|few|TRBJ2-7
ASSPDRNRHEQY
>.|TRBV27|.|TRBJ2-7
ASSSYRDQQY
>.|TRBV5-4|.|TRBJ2-5
ASSVDLNQETQY
>.|TRBV6-6|.|TRBJ2-7
ASSYPADSSYEQY
>.|TRBV21-1|.|TRBJ1-1
ASSKVLGGFVNTEAF
>.|TRBV6-5|.|TRBJ1-1
ASNRDGPNTEAF
>.|TRBV18|.|TRBJ1-1
ASSPLDAGVNTEAF
>.|TRBV6-5|.|TRBJ2-7
ASMTYEQY
>.|TRBV13|.|TRBJ1-6
ASSFRGAPLH
>TRBD1|TRBV18|.|TRBJ1-2
ASSAAGGNGYT
>.|TRBV4-1|.|TRBJ1-4
ASSLLTVNLGEKLF
>.|TRBV6-5|.|TRBJ1-4
ASSSQRAKGREKLF
>TRBD1|TRBV28|.|TRBJ2-7
ASTRTGGTYEQY
>TRBD1|TRBV25-1|.|TRBJ2-1
ASSGTALLASYNEQF
>TRBD1|TRBV19|.|TRBJ1-5
ASSISSGTGSQPQH
>TRBD1|TRBV11-2|few|TRBJ2-2
ASSQRGGAPGELF
>.|TRBV7-8|.|TRBJ2-7
ASSLGQDYEQY
>.|TRBV15|few|TRBJ2-3
ATSREFPGFTDTQY
>.|TRBV12-3/TRBV12-4|.|TRBJ2-7
ASSRLGSYEQY
>.|TRBV4-2|.|TRBJ1-5
ASSQDLLQPQH
>.|TRBV2|.|TRBJ1-2
ASSRSREGYT
>.|TRBV2|.|TRBJ1-4
ASRPGTLNEKLF
>.|TRBV7-9|.|TRBJ2-7
ASSLNRGGPYEQY
>TRBD1|TRBV28|.|TRBJ1-1
ASRLLGQGNTEAF
>.|TRBV28|once|TRBJ2-1
ASSPIIDSNNEQF
>.|TRBV5-4|.|TRBJ1-1
ASSGWGNTEAF
>TRBD1|TRBV28|.|TRBJ1-2
ASVTGGGYGYT
>.|TRBV27|.|TRBJ1-3
ASRQYGSGNTIY
>TRBD2|TRBV11-2|.|TRBJ2-5
ASSVLAGGTQETQY
>TRBD1|TRBV6-5|.|TRBJ2-7
ASTKPGTGGYEQY
>.|TRBV4-1|.|TRBJ2-5
ASSQRSWTVQETQY
>.|TRBV4-1|.|TRBJ1-5
ASSQDRLAPNSNQPQH
>.|TRBV6-5|.|TRBJ1-2
ASSYSGTLDGYT
>.|TRBV5-6|.|TRBJ2-7
ASSLVTGIYEQY
>.|TRBV6-5|.|TRBJ1-1
ASSSFNGGFTEAF
>TRBD1|TRBV10-3|few|TRBJ2-2
AISVARDRGPNGELF
>TRBD1|TRBV6-6|once|TRBJ1-2
ASTEGTANSYGYT
>.|TRBV21-1|.|TRBJ2-3
ASGEGHHGLCSTDTQY
>TRBD1|TRBV6-6|.|TRBJ2-4
ASSTRQGGSIQY
>TRBD1|TRBV5-1|.|TRBJ2-3
ASSLGGTGFTDTQY
>.|TRBV6-1|once|TRBJ1-3
ASSEGPGNTIY
>.|TRBV7-6|.|TRBJ2-5
ASSLVAAQETQY